These T cell receptor beta chains were read from a single sample in a study of blood T cell repertoires in COVID-19. Sequencing was performed with immunoSEQ multiplex PCR; in TCRdb, only in-frame clones are kept and a portion is missing. The sample has tens of thousands of clones, roughly 85% seen once. The specimen was peripheral blood. These receptors were obtained from a man of 80 years or more with acute or convalescent COVID-19. CDR3s leave out the opening cysteine and the closing phenylalanine or tryptophan. D genes are given only for firm matches. The listing skips clone size in some rows; elsewhere it reads once, few, many or a size class.

clone size,J gene,D gene,V gene,CDR3 protein
-,TRBJ2-1,TRBD2,TRBV6-2/TRBV6-3,ASSQTTSGRANEQF
-,TRBJ2-1,TRBD2,TRBV6-5,ASSYQQAGVGNEQF
-,TRBJ1-5,-,TRBV5-6,ASSWQGNSNQPQH
-,TRBJ2-5,TRBD2,TRBV9,ASSVGPGGETQY
once,TRBJ1-2,-,TRBV6-6,ASSYRTEGGYT
few,TRBJ1-4,-,TRBV18,ASSLKTDKFSELF
-,TRBJ2-1,-,TRBV7-2,ASSLVGLAADEQF
-,TRBJ2-3,TRBD2,TRBV6-1,ASSERLAGGLSDTQY
-,TRBJ2-5,-,TRBV7-3,ASSFFAGSRETQY
-,TRBJ2-7,TRBD2,TRBV18,ASSPPGLAVYEQY
-,TRBJ1-1,TRBD1,TRBV28,ASSPRDRQNTEAF